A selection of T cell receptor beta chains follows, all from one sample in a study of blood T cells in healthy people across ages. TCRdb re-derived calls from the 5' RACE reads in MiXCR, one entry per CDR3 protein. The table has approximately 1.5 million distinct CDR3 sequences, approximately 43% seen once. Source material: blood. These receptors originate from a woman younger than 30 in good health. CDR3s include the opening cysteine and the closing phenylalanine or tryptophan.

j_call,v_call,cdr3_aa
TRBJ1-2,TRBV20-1,CSARDRSKWEEGYTF
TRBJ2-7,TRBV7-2,CASSLGSVAYEQYF
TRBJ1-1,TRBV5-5,CASSWDGGMNTEAFF
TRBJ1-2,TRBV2,CASSEAPRVGYTF
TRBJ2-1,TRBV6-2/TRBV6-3,CASSYSPDNEQFF
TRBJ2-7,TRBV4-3,CASSQTPTGGYEQYF
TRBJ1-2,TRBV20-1,CSPFTQYGYTF
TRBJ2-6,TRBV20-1,CSAILTGANVLTF
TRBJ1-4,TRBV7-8,CASSSRPAGEKLFF
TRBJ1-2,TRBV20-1,CSAPPGQRYGYTF
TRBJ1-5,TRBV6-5,CASSYRQPLHGPQHF
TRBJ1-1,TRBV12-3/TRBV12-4,CASVLTPMNTEAFF
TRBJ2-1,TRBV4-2,CASSQARPVPYEQFF
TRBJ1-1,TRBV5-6,CASSLVNSNTEAFF
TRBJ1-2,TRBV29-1,CSTDRGADYGYTF
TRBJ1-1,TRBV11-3,CASSPKDRSPEAFF
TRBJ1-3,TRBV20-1,CSARDRRSGQSGNTIYF
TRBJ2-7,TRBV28,CASTHAGTSSYEQYF
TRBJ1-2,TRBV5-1,CASSVEGAYGYTF
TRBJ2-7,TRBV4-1,CASSPPRGQGAYEQYF
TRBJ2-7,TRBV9,CASSARSIGNEQYF
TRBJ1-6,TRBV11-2,CASSLDTRGRNSPLHF
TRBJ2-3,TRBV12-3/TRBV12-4,CASCELAGTDTQYF
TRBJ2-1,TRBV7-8,CASSAGTGGSNEQFF
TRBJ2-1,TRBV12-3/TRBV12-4,CASRGLADSSYNGQFF
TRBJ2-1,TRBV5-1,CASSSARDWNNEQFF
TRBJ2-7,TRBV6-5,CASSYGPEYEQYF
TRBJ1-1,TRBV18,CASSPRTGITEAFF
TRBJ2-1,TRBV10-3,CAISDPRKGDEQFF
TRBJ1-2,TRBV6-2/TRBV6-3,CASRRKDREWGYTF
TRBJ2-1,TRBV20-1,CSARRGLSLVGSGNEQFF
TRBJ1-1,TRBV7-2,CASSSQGTGGMEAFF
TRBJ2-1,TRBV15,CATSRDASPSSYNEQFF
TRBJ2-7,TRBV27,CASSAPTSGKKYEQYF
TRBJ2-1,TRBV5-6,CASSWPPQGTHNEQFF
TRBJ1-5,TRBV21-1,CASSKGTGGRGNQPQHF
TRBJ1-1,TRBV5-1,CASSLGRASEAFF
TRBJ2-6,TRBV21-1,CASSKGGTLSGANVLTF
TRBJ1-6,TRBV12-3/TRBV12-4,CASSAEGQGNSPLHF
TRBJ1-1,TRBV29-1,CSVEDLGGGTEAFF
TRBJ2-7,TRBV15,CATSRGFGYEQYF
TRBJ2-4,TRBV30,CAWSEGLSSNIQYF
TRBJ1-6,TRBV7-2,CASTNRTGLSSYNSPLHF
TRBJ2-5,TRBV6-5,CASNLDGNQETQYF
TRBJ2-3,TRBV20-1,CSASRGDTSTDTQYF
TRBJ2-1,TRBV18,CASSPPLLAGVNEQFF
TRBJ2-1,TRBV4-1,CASSRADNVQFF
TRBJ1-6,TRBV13,CASSRLDRPVYPPLHF
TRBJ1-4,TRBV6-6,CASNPEREFRPGEKLFF
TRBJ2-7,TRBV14,CASSQGGREHEQYF
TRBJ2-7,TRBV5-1,CASGPGGPSSYEQYF
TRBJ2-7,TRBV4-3,CASSQEAGYGYEQYF
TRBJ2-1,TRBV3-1,CASSPRTGVSYNEQFF
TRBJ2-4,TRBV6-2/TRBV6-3,CASSMSGGAGIQYF